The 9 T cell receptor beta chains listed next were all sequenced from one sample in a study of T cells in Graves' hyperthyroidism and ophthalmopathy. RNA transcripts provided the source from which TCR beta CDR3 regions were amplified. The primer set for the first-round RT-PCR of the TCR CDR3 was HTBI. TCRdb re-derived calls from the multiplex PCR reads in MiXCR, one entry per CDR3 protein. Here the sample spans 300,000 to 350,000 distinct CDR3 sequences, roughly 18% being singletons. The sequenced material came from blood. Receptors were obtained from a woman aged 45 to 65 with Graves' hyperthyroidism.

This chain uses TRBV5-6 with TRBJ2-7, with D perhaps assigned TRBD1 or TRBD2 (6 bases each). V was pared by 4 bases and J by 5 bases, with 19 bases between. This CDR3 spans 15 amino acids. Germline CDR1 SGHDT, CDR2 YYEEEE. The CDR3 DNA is TGTGCCAGCAGCCCAAGGGGGGACGATCCTAACGAGCAGTACTTC. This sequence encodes CASSPRGDDPNEQYF.

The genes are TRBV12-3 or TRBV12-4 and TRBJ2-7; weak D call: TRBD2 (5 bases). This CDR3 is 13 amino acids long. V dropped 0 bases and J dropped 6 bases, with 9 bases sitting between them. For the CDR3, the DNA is TGTGCCAGCAGTTTAGCGGGAGATACCGAGCAGTACTTC. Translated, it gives CASSLAGDTEQYF.

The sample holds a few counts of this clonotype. CDR3 sequence reads: CASSQGPINSPLHF. The CDR3 DNA sequence: TGCGCCAGCAGCCAAGGACCGATTAATTCACCCCTCCACTTT. The chain links TRBV4-1 to TRBJ1-6; unclear D gene. Trimming took off 1 base at V and 6 bases at J, with 7 bases between the two ends. The CDR3 length is 14 residues. CDR1 is MGHRA and CDR2 is YSYEKL in the germline V gene.

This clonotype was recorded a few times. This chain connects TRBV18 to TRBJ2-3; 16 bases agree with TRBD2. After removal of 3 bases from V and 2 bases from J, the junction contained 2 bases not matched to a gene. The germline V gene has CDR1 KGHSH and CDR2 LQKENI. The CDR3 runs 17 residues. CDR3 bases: TGTGCCAGCTCACCGGGACTAGCGGGGGGGCCCACAGATACGCAGTATTTT. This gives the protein CASSPGLAGGPTDTQYF. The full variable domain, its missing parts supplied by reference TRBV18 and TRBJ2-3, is NAGVMQNPRHLVRRRGQEARLRCSPMKGHSHVYWYRQLPEEGLKFMVYLQKENIIDESGMPKERFSAEFPKEGPSILRIQQVVRGDSAAYFCASSPGLAGGPTDTQYFGPGTRLTVL.

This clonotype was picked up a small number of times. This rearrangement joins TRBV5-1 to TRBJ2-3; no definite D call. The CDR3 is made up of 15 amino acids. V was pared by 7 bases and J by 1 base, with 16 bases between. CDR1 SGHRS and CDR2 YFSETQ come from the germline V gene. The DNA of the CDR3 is TGCGCCAGCCACCTTACACCGTTTGGCACAGATACGCAGTATTTT. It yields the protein CASHLTPFGTDTQYF. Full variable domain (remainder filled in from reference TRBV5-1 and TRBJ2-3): KAGVTQTPRYLIKTRGQQVTLSCSPISGHRSVSWYQQTPGQGLQFLFEYFSETQRNKGNFPGRFSGRQFSNSRSEMNVSTLELGDSALYLCASHLTPFGTDTQYFGPGTRLTVL.

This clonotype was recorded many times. The CDR3: CASSETTNTEAFF. CDR3 DNA sequence: TGTGCCAGCAGCGAGACAACGAACACTGAAGCTTTCTTT. The V call is TRBV5-5, the J call TRBJ1-1; no clear D. The CDR3 covers 13 residues. Germline V lookup: CDR1 SGHKS, CDR2 YYEKEE (reference sequence). The V end was cut by 4 bases, the J end by 1 base, with 8 bases between.

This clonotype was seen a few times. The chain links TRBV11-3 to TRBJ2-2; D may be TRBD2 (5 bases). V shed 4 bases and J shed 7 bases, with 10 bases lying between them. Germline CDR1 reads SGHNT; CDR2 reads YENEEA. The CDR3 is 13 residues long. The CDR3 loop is CASSSEESGELFF. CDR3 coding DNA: TGTGCCAGCAGCTCGGAGGAGAGCGGGGAGCTGTTTTTT.

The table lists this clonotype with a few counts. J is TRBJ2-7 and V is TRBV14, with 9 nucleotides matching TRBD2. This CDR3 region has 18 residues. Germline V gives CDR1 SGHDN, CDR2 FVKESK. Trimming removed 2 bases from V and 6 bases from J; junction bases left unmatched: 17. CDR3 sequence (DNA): TGTGCCAGCAGCCAACGGTATAGCGGGAGCCCTAAAACTCTCGAGCAGTACTTC. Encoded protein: CASSQRYSGSPKTLEQYF.

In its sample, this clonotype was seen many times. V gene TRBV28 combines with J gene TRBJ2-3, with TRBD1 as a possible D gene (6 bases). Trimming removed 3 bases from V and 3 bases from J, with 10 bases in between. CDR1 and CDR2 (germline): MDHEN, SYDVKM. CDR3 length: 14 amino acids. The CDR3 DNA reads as TGTGCCAGCAGTTTCACAGGGATTACAGATACGCAGTATTTT. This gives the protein CASSFTGITDTQYF.